This entry lists 9 T cell receptor beta chains sequenced from one sample in a study of T cell responses to AZD1222 COVID-19 vaccine. Assay used: immunoSEQ multiplex PCR; TCRdb lists only in-frame clones, some missing. The profile shows about 110,000 clones, around 90% of them singletons. Sample: peripheral blood, taken on day 0 of AZD1222 vaccination. Receptor source: an adult in good health.

CDR3 sequence: CASSQAGELFF. The CDR3 region has the DNA TGCGCCAGCAGCCAGGCCGGGGAGCTGTTTTTT. The chain uses TRBV4-1 and TRBJ2-2; D gene ambiguous. The V end lost 3 bases, the J end lost 6 bases, and 2 bases lay between the germline ends. The CDR3 sequence is 11 residues long. The germline CDR1 and CDR2 sequences are MGHRA and YSYEKL.

V is TRBV2 and J is TRBJ2-3, with TRBD2 identical over 13 bases. From germline, CDR1 is SNHLY and CDR2 FYNNEI. The CDR3 sequence is 16 residues long. Germline trimming cut 7 bases from V and 0 bases from J; bases unmatched to any gene: 4. CDR3 in amino acids: CASKALAGGSTDTQYF. CDR3 bases: TGTGCCAGCAAAGCACTAGCGGGAGGGAGCACAGATACGCAGTATTTT.

The V and J genes are TRBV2 and TRBJ1-6, with no clear D. The CDR3 has 14 amino acids. Germline CDR1 SNHLY, CDR2 FYNNEI. V was trimmed by 8 bases and J by 0 bases, leaving 8 bases between them. CDR3 amino acids: CASDLSSYNSPLHF. Written as DNA, the CDR3 is TGTGCCAGCGATCTGAGCTCCTATAATTCACCCCTCCACTTT.

The chain recombines TRBV21-1 with TRBJ1-2; the table calls TRBD1, which could not be checked here. TRBV21-1 is a pseudogene. This CDR3 comprises 12 residues. The CDR3 protein is CASSGQGGIYTF. For the CDR3, the DNA is TGTGCCAGCAGCGGGCAGGGTGGAATCTACACCTTC.

The gene calls are TRBV7-2 and TRBJ1-1; TRBD1 is a possible D gene (5 bases). Germline values: CDR1 SGHTA, CDR2 FQGNSA. This CDR3 has 16 amino acids. Trimming shortened V by 2 bases and J by 6 bases, and 19 bases separated the two germline ends. The CDR3, as DNA: TGTGCCAGCAGCTTATTTGGGGGGGGGATCGGTTCTGAAGCTTTCTTT. Translated: CASSLFGGGIGSEAFF.

This rearrangement joins TRBV2 to TRBJ1-4; no firm D call. Germline CDR1 and CDR2: SNHLY and FYNNEI. V lost 5 bases to trimming and J lost 10 bases, with 17 bases between them. This CDR3 contains 14 residues. CDR3 loop: CASSTTKGYVKLFF. The CDR3, as DNA: TGTGCCAGCAGTACGACAAAGGGCTATGTAAAACTGTTTTTT.

CDR3 sequence: CATRQGVNEQYF. The CDR3 DNA follows: TGTGCCACCAGACAGGGGGTCAACGAGCAGTACTTC. The V gene is TRBV15, the J gene TRBJ2-7; 8 bases line up with TRBD1. This CDR3 spans 12 amino acids. Germline assignment: CDR1 LNHNV and CDR2 YYDKDF (reference sequence). The V gene end was trimmed by 6 bases and the J gene end by 5 bases; junction bases not matched to a gene: 3. Looking up the rest from reference TRBV15 and TRBJ2-7 gives the full variable domain: DAMVIQNPRYQVTQFGKPVTLSCSQTLNHNVMYWYQQKSSQAPKLLFHYYDKDFNNEADTPDNFQSRRPNTSFCFLDIRSPGLGDTAMYLCATRQGVNEQYFGPGTRLTVT.

V usage is TRBV2 and J usage is TRBJ2-7; D not certain. V was trimmed by 3 bases and J by 9 bases, leaving 12 bases between them. CDR3 size: 12 residues. Germline-derived CDR1 and CDR2 are SNHLY and FYNNEI. Here the CDR3 DNA reads TGTGCCAGCAGTGAGGGGTGGGTTACGCAGTACTTC. The encoded protein is CASSEGWVTQYF.

The chain combines TRBV7-9 with TRBJ1-1; the D is unclear. The germline CDR1 and CDR2 sequences are SEHNR and FQNEAQ (reference sequence). The V gene lost 0 bases and the J gene lost 11 bases, with 7 bases spanning the gap. The CDR3 has 11 amino acids. CDR3 loop: CASSLAYYAFF. CDR3 coding DNA: TGTGCCAGCAGCTTAGCCTACTACGCTTTCTTT.